This entry describes one TCR beta chain. TCRdb reprocessed the 5' RACE reads via MiXCR and lists one record per CDR3 protein. The sample consists of some 77,000 distinct CDR3 sequences, approximately 14% of them appearing once. The sample comes from a study of neurological immune-mediated disorders. V was shortened by 9 bases and J by 1 base, with 13 bases between the two germline ends. This CDR3 has 14 residues. This sample's time point: longitudinal time-point 1 (baseline). This clonotype originated in a female donor with HTLV-1-associated myelopathy (HAM/TSP). V and J are TRBV12-3 or TRBV12-4 and TRBJ2-4; D remains unclear. Sequencing input: PBMCs. The CDR3 region has the DNA TGTGCCAGTACCTTAGGCCGGGCCAAAAACATTCAGTACTTC. Protein sequence: CASTLGRAKNIQYF.